What follows are 9 T cell receptor beta chains derived from one specimen sequenced in a study of identical twins. TCRdb itself ran the 5' RACE reads through MiXCR, one entry per CDR3 protein. The data show about 690,000 distinct CDR3 sequences, around 6% seen once. Sequenced sample: naive T cells sorted from blood. The receptor set was obtained from a young man in good health.

This clonotype was counted between two and nine times. The chain has TRBV5-6 and TRBJ2-7; D gene unclear. The germline CDR1 and CDR2 sequences are SGHDT and YYEEEE. The CDR3 covers 14 residues. V lost 2 bases and J 5 bases, leaving 14 bases between the germline ends. The chain's CDR3 is CASSFRSSRDEQYF. In DNA form, the CDR3 reads TGTGCCAGCAGCTTCCGGTCATCGCGCGACGAGCAGTACTTC.

The chain links TRBV12-3 or TRBV12-4 to TRBJ2-1; perhaps TRBD2 as D (7 bases). V was trimmed by 8 bases and J by 9 bases, leaving 23 bases between them. CDR3 length: 15 residues. CDR3 in amino acids: CASGRGGSIGGEQFF. CDR3 coding DNA: TGTGCCAGCGGTAGGGGGGGTTCTATAGGGGGTGAGCAGTTCTTC.

This clonotype has at least ten counts. The chain carries TRBV18 and TRBJ2-3, with D unclear. The CDR3 is 10 amino acids. V gave up 5 bases and J gave up 5 bases, with 2 bases separating them. Looked up from germline, CDR1 is KGHSH and CDR2 is LQKENI. The CDR3 loop reads CASSEDTQYF. In DNA form, the CDR3 reads TGTGCCAGCTCAGAAGATACGCAGTATTTT.

This clonotype was counted many times. The chain links TRBV29-1 to TRBJ2-2; D gene uncertain. V lost 6 bases, J lost 3 bases, and 11 bases lay in between. Per germline, CDR1 SQVTM and CDR2 ANQGSEA. This CDR3 comprises 13 residues. The DNA of the CDR3 is TGCAGCGTGGATTTGGGTTACACCGGGGAGCTGTTTTTT. It yields the protein CSVDLGYTGELFF.

This clonotype showed up many times. The rearrangement uses TRBV10-3 and TRBJ2-1, with 12 bases fitting TRBD1. Germline CDR1 is ENHRY and CDR2 is SYGVKD. With 8 bases clipped from V and 7 bases from J, the junction kept 3 bases outside the gene matches. The CDR3 spans 13 residues. The CDR3 region has the DNA TGTGCCATCGGGGACAGGGGGCTGAATGAGCAGTTCTTC. Its translation is CAIGDRGLNEQFF.

Notes on this clonotype: A read error is possible here, since a much larger clone lies one base away. Here the CDR3 omits its conserved ending phenylalanine or tryptophan, so a read error is the likely source. J is TRBJ2-5 and V is TRBV20-1; TRBD1 aligns across 7 bases. Per the germline V gene, CDR1 is DFQATT and CDR2 is SNEGSKA (reference sequence). The CDR3 totals 14 residues. J gave up 4 bases and V 3 bases, and 8 bases lay outside the gene matches. CDR3 DNA sequence: TGCAGTGCTAGCTCCCACAGGGGAGCAGAGACCCAGTACTCC. It specifies CSASSHRGAETQYS.

Concerning this clonotype: The junction and the germline gene differ at one end; a read error may be behind it. V is TRBV30 and J is TRBJ1-6; D gene uncertain. Germline V CDR1 and CDR2: GTSNPN, SVGIG (reference sequence). The CDR3 consists of 11 residues. The CDR3 bases are TGTGCCAGGAGTGAAAGCTCACCCCTCCACTTT. This encodes CARSESSPLHF.

This clonotype came up many times. V and J are TRBV7-2 and TRBJ1-6; no reliable D call. CDR3 length equals 16 residues. Per germline, CDR1 SGHTA and CDR2 FQGNSA. V dropped 1 base and J dropped 9 bases, with 16 bases sitting between them. CDR3 DNA: TGTGCCAGCAGCTTAGAATCCGGGTTGGTCGGTTCACCCCTCCACTTT. It codes for CASSLESGLVGSPLHF.

This clonotype has just a few counts. This chain connects TRBV7-3 to TRBJ2-1; the match to TRBD2 covers 13 bases. The CDR3 totals 15 residues. CDR1 is SGHTA, CDR2 FQGTGA, per germline. V lost 5 bases, J lost 8 bases, and 6 bases stayed unmatched. CDR3 protein: CASSPYGTSGDEQFF. In nucleotides, the CDR3 is TGTGCCAGCAGCCCTTACGGGACTAGCGGGGATGAGCAGTTCTTC.